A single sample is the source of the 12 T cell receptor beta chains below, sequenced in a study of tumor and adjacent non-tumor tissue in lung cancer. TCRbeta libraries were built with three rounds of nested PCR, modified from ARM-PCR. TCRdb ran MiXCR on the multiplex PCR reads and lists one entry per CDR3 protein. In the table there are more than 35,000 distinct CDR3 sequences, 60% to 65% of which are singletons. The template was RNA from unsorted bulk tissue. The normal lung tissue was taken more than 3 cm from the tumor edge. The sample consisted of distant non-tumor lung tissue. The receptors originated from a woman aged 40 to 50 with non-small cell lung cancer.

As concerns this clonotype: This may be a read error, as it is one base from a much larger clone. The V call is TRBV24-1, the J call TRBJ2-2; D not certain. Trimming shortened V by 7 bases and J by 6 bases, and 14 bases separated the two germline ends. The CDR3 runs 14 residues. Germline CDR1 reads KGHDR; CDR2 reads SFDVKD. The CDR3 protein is CATSPTGYAGELFF. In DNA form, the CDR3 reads TGTGCCACCAGCCCCACGGGCTACGCCGGGGAGCTGTTTTTT.

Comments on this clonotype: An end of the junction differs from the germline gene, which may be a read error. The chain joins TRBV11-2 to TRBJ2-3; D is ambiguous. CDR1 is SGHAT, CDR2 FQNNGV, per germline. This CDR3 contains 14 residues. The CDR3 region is CASSPLGAADTQYF. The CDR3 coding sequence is TGTGCCAGTAGCCCTCTAGGCGCGGCAGATACGCAATATTTT. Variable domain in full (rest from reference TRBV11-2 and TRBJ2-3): EAGVAQSPRYKIIEKRQSVAFWCNPISGHATLYWYQQILGQGPKLLIQFQNNGVVDDSQLPKDRFSAERLKGVDSTLKIQPAKLEDSAVYLCASSPLGAADTQYFGPGTRLTVL.

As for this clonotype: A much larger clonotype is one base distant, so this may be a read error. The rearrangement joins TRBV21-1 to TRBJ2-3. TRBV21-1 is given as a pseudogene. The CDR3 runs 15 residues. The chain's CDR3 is CASSKYRRQTDTQYF. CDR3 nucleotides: TGTGCCAGCAGCAAATATCGGCGTCAGACAGATACGCAGTATTTT.

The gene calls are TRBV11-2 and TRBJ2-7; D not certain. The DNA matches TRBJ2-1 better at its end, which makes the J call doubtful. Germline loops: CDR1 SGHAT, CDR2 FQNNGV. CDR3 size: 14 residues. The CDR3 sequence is CASSLISNSYEQFF. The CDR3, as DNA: TGTGCCAGCAGCCTAATCTCAAACTCCTACGAGCAGTTCTTC.

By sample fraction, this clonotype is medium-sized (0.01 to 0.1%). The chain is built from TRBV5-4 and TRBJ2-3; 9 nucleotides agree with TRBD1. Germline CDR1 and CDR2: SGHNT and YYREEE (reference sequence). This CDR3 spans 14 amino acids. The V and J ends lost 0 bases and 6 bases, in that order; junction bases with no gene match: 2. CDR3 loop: CASSLGQGVDTQYF. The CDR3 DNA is TGTGCCAGCAGCTTGGGACAGGGGGTCGATACGCAGTATTTT.

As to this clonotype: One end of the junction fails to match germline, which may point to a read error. Here the CDR3 DNA reads TGCCCCAGCAGCTTGCCTCAGGGGGCCTATGGCTACGCCTTC. It specifies CPSSLPQGAYGYAF. This rearrangement joins TRBV11-2 to TRBJ1-2, with 8 bases identical to TRBD1. The CDR3 is made up of 14 amino acids. Germline-derived CDR1 and CDR2 are SGHAT and FQNNGV.

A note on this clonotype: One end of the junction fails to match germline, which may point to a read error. CDR3 protein: CANSSGLVGQDTQYF. The DNA for the CDR3 is TGTGCCAACAGCTCCGGACTAGTGGGGCAAGATACGCAGTATTTT. This chain joins TRBV11-3 and TRBJ2-3, with 7 nucleotides matching TRBD2. The CDR3 loop spans 15 amino acids. Per germline, CDR1 SGHNT and CDR2 YENEEA.

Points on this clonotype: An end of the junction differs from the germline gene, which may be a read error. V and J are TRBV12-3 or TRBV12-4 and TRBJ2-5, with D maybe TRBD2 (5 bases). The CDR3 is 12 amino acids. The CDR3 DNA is TGTGCCATCAGGTACCGTGGGGAGACCCAATACTTC. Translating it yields CAIRYRGETQYF.

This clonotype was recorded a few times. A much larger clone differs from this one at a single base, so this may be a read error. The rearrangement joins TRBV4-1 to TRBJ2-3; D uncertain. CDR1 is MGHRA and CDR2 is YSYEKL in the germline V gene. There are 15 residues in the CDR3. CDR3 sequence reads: CASSQVASSIDTQYF. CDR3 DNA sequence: TGCGCCAGCAGCCAAGTTGCGAGTAGCATAGATACGCAGTATTTT.

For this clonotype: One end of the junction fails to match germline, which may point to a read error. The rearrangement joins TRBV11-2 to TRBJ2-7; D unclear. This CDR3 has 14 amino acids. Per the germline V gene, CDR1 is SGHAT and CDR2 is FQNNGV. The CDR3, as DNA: TGCGCCAGCAGCTTAGTCCCAAACTCCTACGAGCAGTATTTC. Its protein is CASSLVPNSYEQYF.

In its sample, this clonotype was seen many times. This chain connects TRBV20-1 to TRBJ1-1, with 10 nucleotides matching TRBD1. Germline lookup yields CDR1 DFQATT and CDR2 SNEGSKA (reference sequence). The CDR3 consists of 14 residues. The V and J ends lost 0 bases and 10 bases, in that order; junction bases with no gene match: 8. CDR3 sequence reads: CSARDPLWDRGAFF. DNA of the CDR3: TGCAGTGCTAGAGATCCCCTTTGGGACAGGGGAGCTTTCTTT.

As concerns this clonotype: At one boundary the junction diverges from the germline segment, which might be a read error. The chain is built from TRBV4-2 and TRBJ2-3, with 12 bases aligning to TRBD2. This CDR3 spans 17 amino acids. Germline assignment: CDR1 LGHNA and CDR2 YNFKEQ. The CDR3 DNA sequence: TGTGCCAGCAGCCCCCTCTTGACTAGCGGGAGTGGAGATATGCAGTATTTT. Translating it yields CASSPLLTSGSGDMQYF.